This T cell receptor (beta chain) is drawn from a study of blood T cell repertoires in COVID-19. Germline loops: CDR1 WSHSY, CDR2 SAAADI. V dropped 6 bases and J dropped 1 base, with 9 bases sitting between them. This CDR3 comprises 13 residues. Under the authors' procedure: Amplification of reference gene primers was used by the study to estimate nucleated cell counts. Assay used: immunoSEQ multiplex PCR; TCRdb lists only in-frame clones, some missing. V, J and clone size are taken as reported in that table, and D and trimming were inferred from the DNA itself. The sample consists of some 170,000 clones, roughly 90% of them appearing once.

Sequenced input: peripheral blood. The chain links TRBV10-2 to TRBJ1-1; D might be TRBD1 (5 bases). This receptor was identified in a woman aged 45-60 years with acute or convalescent COVID-19. The CDR3 bases are TGCGCCAGCAGATCACAGGCGAACACTGAAGCTTTCTTT. Translation: CASRSQANTEAFF.